This T cell receptor (beta chain) was documented in a study of blood T cells in healthy people across ages. Through a sample-barcoded 5' primer and a J-beta primer mix, a second PCR was run for roughly 6 to 12 cycles. TCRdb fed the 5' RACE reads into MiXCR, producing one record per CDR3 protein. The data hold 950,000 to 1,200,000 distinct CDR3 sequences, with approximately 38% observed a single time. Peripheral blood was drawn, 7.5 to 10 milliliters per donor. This sequence was found in a man in his late teens or twenties in good health. The sequenced material came from blood.

The CDR3 DNA reads as TGTGCCATCAGTGGACGGGATAGCCCCATGAACACTGAAGCTTTCTTT. It codes for CAISGRDSPMNTEAFF. The chain combines TRBV10-3 with TRBJ1-1; D is uncertain. The CDR3 length is 16 residues. V lost 4 bases and J lost 0, with 15 bases in between. Germline lookup yields CDR1 ENHRY and CDR2 SYGVKD.